Listed below are T cell receptor beta chains from one sample, sequenced in a study of shared clonotypes between healthy human individuals. TCRdb keeps only in-frame clones here, not all; method: immunoSEQ multiplex PCR. The profile shows about 1.5 million clones, 95% to 99% of them singletons. Material: naive CD4+ T cells sorted from blood. The origin of the receptors is a man aged 25 to 40 in good health. Both conserved end residues are part of each CDR3. A D gene is named only where the DNA matches it firmly. Rows may omit the clone size; those that give it use once, few, many or a size class.

cdr3_aa	cdr3_nt	d_call	j_call	clone_size	v_call
CAISESRHGETQYF	TGTGCCATCAGTGAGTCTCGGCACGGGGAGACCCAGTACTTC	NA	TRBJ2-5	NA	TRBV10-3
CASRSTGNNEKLFF	TGTGCCAGCAGGTCTACAGGGAATAATGAAAAACTGTTTTTT	NA	TRBJ1-4	NA	TRBV7-9
CASSAPRGRGANTGELFF	TGTGCCAGCAGCGCCCCCAGGGGGCGGGGAGCGAACACCGGGGAGCTGTTTTTT	TRBD1	TRBJ2-2	NA	TRBV9
CASSLGLGTFYGYTF	TGTGCCAGCAGCCTGGGGTTAGGGACCTTCTATGGCTACACCTTC	NA	TRBJ1-2	NA	TRBV28
CATSRPSSYEQYF	TGTGCCACCAGCAGGCCTTCTTCCTACGAGCAGTACTTC	NA	TRBJ2-7	NA	TRBV15
CASSIDIHQPQHF	TGTGCCAGTAGTATCGACATTCATCAGCCCCAGCATTTT	NA	TRBJ1-5	NA	TRBV19
CASSQDRMNEQFF	TGCGCCAGCAGCCAAGATCGGATGAATGAGCAGTTCTTC	NA	TRBJ2-1	NA	TRBV4-1
CASSYGGGNWETQYF	TGTGCCAGCAGCTACGGCGGCGGGAATTGGGAGACCCAGTACTTC	NA	TRBJ2-5	NA	TRBV7-9
CASSIIGTGRSNQPQHF	TGTGCCAGTAGTATAATCGGGACAGGGCGTAGCAATCAGCCCCAGCATTTT	TRBD1	TRBJ1-5	NA	TRBV19
CASSLAAIQRSYEQYF	TGTGCCAGCAGCTTAGCGGCTATACAGCGATCCTACGAGCAGTACTTC	NA	TRBJ2-7	NA	TRBV11-2
CASSGKPQIETQYF	TGTGCCAGCAGCGGGAAACCCCAGATAGAGACCCAGTACTTC	NA	TRBJ2-5	NA	TRBV5-6
CASGGSQETQYF	TGTGCCAGCGGGGGAAGCCAAGAGACCCAGTACTTC	NA	TRBJ2-5	NA	TRBV2
CASRLAGTANTEAFF	TGTGCCAGCAGGCTTGCCGGGACGGCGAACACTGAAGCTTTCTTT	NA	TRBJ1-1	NA	TRBV2
CASSTPPASGGATEQYF	TGTGCCAGCAGCACACCCCCCGCGTCAGGGGGCGCGACTGAGCAGTACTTC	TRBD1	TRBJ2-7	NA	TRBV7-9
CASRREGQETQYF	TGCGCCAGCAGGCGGGAGGGCCAAGAGACCCAGTACTTC	TRBD2	TRBJ2-5	NA	TRBV5-1
CASSPPSSGGQFF	TGCGCCAGCAGCCCACCCTCTAGCGGGGGGCAGTTCTTC	TRBD2	TRBJ2-1	NA	TRBV5-1
CASSLLQRGEQFF	TGTGCCAGCAGCTTATTACAGCGGGGAGAGCAGTTCTTC	TRBD2	TRBJ2-1	once	TRBV7-6
CASSLLGWEAFF	TGTGCCAGCAGCCTTCTGGGTTGGGAAGCTTTCTTT	NA	TRBJ1-1	NA	TRBV11-2
CASSLLAGPAAKNIQYF	TGTGCCAGCAGCTTACTAGCGGGACCTGCGGCCAAAAACATTCAGTACTTC	TRBD2	TRBJ2-4	NA	TRBV11-2
CASSPEIAGETQYF	TGTGCCAGCAGCCCCGAGATAGCGGGAGAGACCCAGTACTTC	TRBD2	TRBJ2-5	once	TRBV9
CASSVEPQGVWTEAFF	TGTGCCAGCAGCGTAGAACCCCAGGGGGTTTGGACTGAAGCTTTCTTT	TRBD1	TRBJ1-1	once	TRBV9
CASSPRTAVTDTQYF	TGTGCCAGCAGCCCACGGACGGCCGTCACAGATACGCAGTATTTT	NA	TRBJ2-3	NA	TRBV9
CASSLTTGYNYGYTF	TGCGCCAGCAGCTTAACGACAGGTTATAACTATGGCTACACCTTC	NA	TRBJ1-2	NA	TRBV5-1
CASSSPPYYEQYF	TGTGCCAGCAGCTCGCCCCCTTACTACGAGCAGTACTTC	NA	TRBJ2-7	NA	TRBV7-9
CASSPDRRNTEAFF	TGTGCCAGCAGCCCCGACAGGCGTAATACTGAAGCTTTCTTT	NA	TRBJ1-1	NA	TRBV6-5
CASSQDLGGQETQYF	TGTGCCAGCAGCCAAGACCTTGGCGGCCAAGAGACCCAGTACTTC	NA	TRBJ2-5	NA	TRBV14
CASSSRRGTTGETQYF	TGCGCCAGCAGCTCCCGTCGCGGGACCACAGGAGAGACCCAGTACTTC	NA	TRBJ2-5	NA	TRBV5-1
CASSLVAGANTGELFF	TGCGCCAGCAGCTTGGTGGCAGGGGCGAACACCGGGGAGCTGTTTTTT	NA	TRBJ2-2	once	TRBV5-1
CASSVGATQYQETQYF	TGTGCCAGCAGCGTAGGAGCCACCCAGTACCAAGAGACCCAGTACTTC	NA	TRBJ2-5	NA	TRBV9
CASARGVSGGDTQYF	TGTGCCAGCGCGAGGGGGGTAAGCGGGGGAGATACGCAGTATTTT	TRBD2	TRBJ2-3	NA	TRBV6-4
CSAYIRGGETQYF	TGCAGCGCTTATATCAGGGGCGGGGAGACCCAGTACTTC	NA	TRBJ2-5	NA	TRBV29-1
CASSFSGGYYNEQFF	TGTGCCAGCAGCTTCTCGGGAGGTTACTACAATGAGCAGTTCTTC	TRBD2	TRBJ2-1	NA	TRBV7-2
CASRKAEVNQPQHF	TGTGCCAGCCGTAAGGCAGAAGTAAATCAGCCCCAGCATTTT	NA	TRBJ1-5	NA	TRBV6-5
CALKRGVIPYEQYF	TGTGCCCTAAAGCGGGGAGTCATTCCCTACGAGCAGTACTTC	TRBD2	TRBJ2-7	NA	TRBV7-2
CAWSTGQGRVEAFF	TGTGCCTGGAGTACCGGACAGGGGCGGGTTGAAGCTTTCTTT	TRBD1	TRBJ1-1	NA	TRBV30
CASSPNSDSQETQYF	TGTGCCAGCTCACCAAACTCCGACAGCCAAGAGACCCAGTACTTC	NA	TRBJ2-5	NA	TRBV18
CASSEAGAVGEQYF	TGTGCCAGCAGTGAAGCAGGGGCGGTTGGGGAGCAGTACTTC	NA	TRBJ2-7	NA	TRBV25-1
CASSLGRLERAFF	TGTGCCAGCAGCTTAGGGAGACTGGAGAGGGCTTTCTTT	NA	TRBJ1-1	NA	TRBV7-6
CASSLKIGEQYF	TGTGCCAGCAGCTTAAAGATTGGGGAGCAGTACTTC	NA	TRBJ2-7	NA	TRBV7-2
CASSVRGLAGGDTGELFF	TGTGCCAGCAGCGTAAGAGGACTAGCGGGAGGAGACACCGGGGAGCTGTTTTTT	TRBD2	TRBJ2-2	NA	TRBV9